A single sample is the source of the 12 T cell receptor beta chains below, sequenced in a study of early T cells in non-severe SARS-CoV-2 infection. TCRdb itself ran the 5' RACE reads through MiXCR, one entry per CDR3 protein. The sample yields 50,000 or so distinct CDR3 sequences, approximately 12% seen once. Input material: whole blood. These receptors were taken from an adult who was a healthcare worker with PCR-confirmed SARS-CoV-2 infection or an uninfected control (not recorded which).

CDR3 in amino acids: CSAREANNEQYF. The CDR3 DNA reads TGCAGTGCTAGAGAAGCGAACAACGAGCAGTACTTC. The V gene is TRBV20-1, the J gene TRBJ2-7; no reliable D call. The CDR3 is made up of 12 amino acids. Germline V gives CDR1 DFQATT, CDR2 SNEGSKA (reference sequence). Deletions cut 0 bases from V and 5 bases from J, with 8 bases between.

The rearrangement links TRBV10-3 to TRBJ2-7, with TRBD2 identical over 8 bases. The CDR3 spans 15 residues. The germline V gene has CDR1 ENHRY and CDR2 SYGVKD. The V gene end was trimmed by 0 bases and the J gene end by 7 bases; junction bases not matched to a gene: 8. For the CDR3, the DNA is TGTGCCATCAGTGAGTCGGGACTAGGGGGTTTGGAGCAGTACTTC. Translation gives CAISESGLGGLEQYF.

The chain employs TRBV29-1 and TRBJ2-2; D might be TRBD1 (6 bases). Germline CDR1 reads SQVTM; CDR2 reads ANQGSEA. The CDR3 is 12 amino acids. V lost 4 bases, J lost 6 bases, and 9 bases lay in between. CDR3: CSVGDNAGELFF. The CDR3 nucleotides are TGCAGCGTTGGGGACAATGCCGGGGAGCTGTTTTTT.

This clonotype was detected many times. V gene TRBV13 combines with J gene TRBJ2-1, with unresolved D. The CDR3 has 15 amino acids. V was trimmed by 4 bases and J by 4 bases, leaving 14 bases between them. The germline V gene encodes CDR1 PRHDT and CDR2 FYEKMQ (reference sequence). The CDR3 nucleotides read TGTGCCAGCAGCTCTCCCCTTGACTCATACAATGAGCAGTTCTTC. The encoded protein is CASSSPLDSYNEQFF.

This rearrangement joins TRBV5-1 to TRBJ2-5, with TRBD2 matching over 11 bases. Germline CDR1 reads SGHRS; CDR2 reads YFSETQ. V trimming: 1 base; J trimming: 2 bases; junction bases outside the gene matches: 4. This CDR3 contains 16 residues. CDR3 residues: CASSLTSGGSQETQYF. CDR3 sequence (DNA): TGCGCCAGCAGCTTGACTAGCGGGGGATCTCAAGAGACCCAGTACTTC.

V gene TRBV13 combines with J gene TRBJ2-1; TRBD2 matches 11 bases. The junction had 2 bases not matched to a gene; V was cut back by 0 bases and J by 7 bases. The CDR3 totals 15 residues. Germline V gene lookup returns CDR1 PRHDT and CDR2 FYEKMQ (reference sequence). The CDR3 reads CASSLGIAGGNEQFF. The CDR3 DNA reads TGTGCCAGCAGCTTAGGTATAGCGGGGGGGAATGAGCAGTTCTTC.

This clonotype appeared many times. The rearrangement links TRBV7-6 to TRBJ2-3; D could derive from TRBD1 or TRBD2 (6 bases each). This CDR3 region has 16 residues. Germline CDR1 is SGHVS and CDR2 is FNYEAQ. V was shortened by 1 base and J by 2 bases, with 13 bases between the two germline ends. As DNA, the CDR3 is TGTGCCAGCAGCTTAGGTGGAGGGGGGACCACAGATACGCAGTATTTT. Translation gives CASSLGGGGTTDTQYF.

This clonotype was picked up many times. The chain uses TRBV4-2 and TRBJ2-7; a possible D gene is TRBD1 (8 bases). The V end was cut by 3 bases, the J end by 7 bases, with 22 bases between. The CDR3 spans 16 residues. Germline V gene lookup returns CDR1 LGHNA and CDR2 YNFKEQ. DNA of the CDR3: TGTGCCAGCAGCCAGGGGAGGGGGACAGGTGTCGAAGAGCAGTACTTC. This translates into CASSQGRGTGVEEQYF.

This clonotype was seen a few times. An end of the junction differs from the germline gene, which may be a read error. The V gene is TRBV7-7, the J gene TRBJ1-1; D uncertain. Germline V gene data show CDR1 as SSHAT and CDR2 as FNYEAQ (reference sequence). CDR3 size: 13 residues. CDR3 protein: CASSLEAGTEAFF. The DNA of the CDR3 is TGTGCTAGCAGCTTAGAGGCGGGCACTGAAGCTTTCTTT.

This clonotype was found many times. J is TRBJ2-7 and V is TRBV3-1; D perhaps matches TRBD1 (5 bases). V lost 0 bases and J lost 7, with 13 bases in between. This CDR3 comprises 14 residues. Germline V lookup: CDR1 LGHDT, CDR2 YNNKEL (reference sequence). The CDR3 nucleotides are TGTGCCAGCAGCCAAGAAGGGCGGCAGGGTGAGCAGTACTTC. It encodes CASSQEGRQGEQYF.

The rearrangement uses TRBV18 and TRBJ1-1; D is unresolved. Trimming removed 6 bases from V and 1 base from J, with 9 bases in between. CDR1 KGHSH and CDR2 LQKENI come from the germline V gene. This CDR3 has 13 amino acids. This CDR3 is CASSLSGNTEAFF. The DNA of the CDR3 is TGTGCCAGCTCCCTGTCCGGGAACACTGAAGCTTTCTTT. Looking up the rest from reference TRBV18 and TRBJ1-1 gives the full variable domain: NAGVMQNPRHLVRRRGQEARLRCSPMKGHSHVYWYRQLPEEGLKFMVYLQKENIIDESGMPKERFSAEFPKEGPSILRIQQVVRGDSAAYFCASSLSGNTEAFFGQGTRLTVV.

This clonotype was seen a few times. CDR3 DNA sequence: TGTGCCAGCAGCTTATCTTTAGCGTTAGACACCGGGGAGCTGTTTTTT. Translated, it gives CASSLSLALDTGELFF. This chain uses TRBV13 with TRBJ2-2; a weak D match, TRBD2 (5 bases). CDR1 and CDR2 (germline): PRHDT, FYEKMQ (reference sequence). The V gene lost 2 bases and the J gene lost 3 bases, with 13 bases spanning the gap. The CDR3 has 16 residues.